This note documents a single TCR beta chain sequence. The antigen is not known. This sample stems from a study of blood T cells in healthy people across ages. Study conclusions and caveats: Long-lived donors carried more naive CD4+ cells and greater diversity than aged donors.

All donors came from Russia, were Caucasian and healthy, and spanned ages 6 to 90. Germline V gives CDR1 MNHNY, CDR2 SVGAGI (reference sequence). The length of the CDR3 is 12 residues. V dropped 7 bases and J dropped 7 bases, with 11 bases sitting between them. A second PCR of 7 to 11 cycles used a sample-barcoded 5' primer and a J-beta primer mix. Each cDNA molecule, via a template-switch adaptor with 12 random nucleotides, was tagged. MiXCR was run by TCRdb on the 5' RACE reads, yielding one entry per CDR3 protein. The sample contains some 880,000 distinct CDR3 sequences, 36% of which appear only once.

The TCR originated in a man in his late teens or twenties in good health. V usage is TRBV6-6 and J usage is TRBJ1-5; D uncertain. The sequenced material came from blood. The CDR3 protein is CASTTSGQPQHF. The CDR3 DNA follows: TGTGCCAGCACTACTTCCGGGCAGCCCCAGCATTTT.